Listed here are 18 T cell receptor beta chains from one sample, sequenced in a study of regulatory T cells in long-lasting Graves disease. Sequencing libraries for TCR beta were prepared with iRepertoire HTBI primers and Arm-PCR of CDR3 regions. TCRdb independently ran MiXCR on the multiplex PCR reads; one entry per CDR3 protein. The sample lists 250,000 or so distinct CDR3 sequences, around a sixth occurring once. As to time point: newly diagnosed GD, antithyroid drugs for less than 3 months. Generation of the TCR library employed RNA extracted from PBMCs. This sample also appeared in a second study, on T cells in Graves' hyperthyroidism and ophthalmopathy.

Specimen: peripheral blood mononuclear cells (PBMCs), collected at new diagnosis, from a patient treated with antithyroid drugs. The receptors were gathered from a woman aged 25 to 39 with Graves disease.

This clonotype was detected a few times. J is TRBJ1-2 and V is TRBV7-9, with TRBD1 matching over 10 bases. J was trimmed by 8 bases and V by 5 bases; bases with no gene match: 8. Per germline, CDR1 SEHNR and CDR2 FQNEAQ (reference sequence). This CDR3 contains 14 residues. The CDR3 DNA reads TGTGCCAGCAGCCGCGACAGGGGGCAGGGGGGCTACACCTTC. Protein product: CASSRDRGQGGYTF.

The table lists this clonotype with many counts. This chain links TRBV11-2 with TRBJ1-5; possibly TRBD1 for D (6 bases). Germline V gives CDR1 SGHAT, CDR2 FQNNGV. V lost 3 bases to trimming and J lost 2 bases, with 11 bases between them. The CDR3 loop spans 15 amino acids. This chain's CDR3 is CASSFQGMGNQPQHF. CDR3 nucleotides: TGTGCCAGCAGCTTTCAGGGGATGGGCAATCAGCCCCAGCATTTT.

This clonotype appeared many times. The chain recombines TRBV18 with TRBJ1-1; no firm D call. The CDR3 has 15 residues. The germline V gene has CDR1 KGHSH and CDR2 LQKENI. The ends were cut back, 6 bases at V and 1 base at J, with 15 bases in the middle. The chain's CDR3 is CASSPGVWGNTEAFF. The CDR3 coding sequence is TGTGCCAGCTCCCCCGGAGTTTGGGGGAACACTGAAGCTTTCTTT.

This clonotype occurred many times. The chain employs TRBV7-8 and TRBJ2-2; D not certain. CDR3 size: 14 residues. Germline CDR1 reads SGHVS; CDR2 reads FQNEAQ. V gave up 1 base and J gave up 5 bases, with 8 bases separating them. CDR3 amino acids: CASSLVVGTGELFF. The CDR3 DNA is TGTGCCAGCAGCTTAGTAGTAGGGACCGGGGAGCTGTTTTTT.

Ten or more counts support this clonotype. This chain joins TRBV27 and TRBJ2-7; 10 nucleotides align to TRBD2. The CDR3 contains 14 residues. V lost 4 bases to trimming and J lost 3 bases; unmatched junction nucleotides: 3. Germline V gene lookup returns CDR1 MNHEY and CDR2 SMNVEV (reference sequence). CDR3 sequence (DNA): TGTGCCAGCAGTTCCAGACTAGCGGGCTACGAGCAGTACTTC. Translated: CASSSRLAGYEQYF.

This clonotype occurred many times. The chain is built from TRBV20-1 and TRBJ1-2; D is perhaps TRBD1 (5 bases). Trimming took 7 bases from V and 3 from J, leaving 12 bases between them. Germline CDR1 and CDR2: DFQATT and SNEGSKA (reference sequence). This CDR3 region has 12 residues. CDR3 loop: CSVRGDYYGYTF. The CDR3 bases are TGCAGTGTGAGAGGGGATTACTATGGCTACACCTTC.

The rearrangement links TRBV6-1 to TRBJ1-1; no clear D. The V gene's germline CDR1 is MNHNS and CDR2 SASEGT. This CDR3 region has 16 residues. V gave up 2 bases and J gave up 0 bases, with 13 bases separating them. The CDR3, as DNA: TGTGCCAGCAGTGAAAAAAGGAGAGTCATGAACACTGAAGCTTTCTTT. Residues: CASSEKRRVMNTEAFF.

This chain links TRBV3-1 with TRBJ1-6; D uncertain. Trimming shortened V by 1 base and J by 9 bases, and 10 bases separated the two germline ends. Germline V gene sequence: CDR1 LGHDT, CDR2 YNNKEL (reference sequence). The CDR3 totals 14 residues. CDR3 protein: CASSQGRLGSPLHF. DNA of the CDR3: TGTGCCAGCAGCCAAGGACGATTGGGTTCACCCCTCCACTTT.

This chain joins TRBV28 and TRBJ1-1; no definite D call. Trimming cost V 6 bases and J 3 bases, with 8 bases left between them. CDR1 and CDR2 from the germline V gene are MDHEN and SYDVKM. This CDR3 has 12 residues. The CDR3 bases are TGTGCCAGCAGGGATTCCGACACTGAAGCTTTCTTT. Translating it yields CASRDSDTEAFF.

This clonotype was counted ten times or more. This rearrangement joins TRBV20-1 to TRBJ1-1; D is uncertain. Trimming stripped 4 bases from V and 6 bases from J, with 15 bases between. This CDR3 comprises 13 residues. The germline CDR1 and CDR2 sequences are DFQATT and SNEGSKA (reference sequence). The CDR3 reads CSANPYSGAEAFF. CDR3 DNA: TGCAGTGCTAATCCATACAGTGGCGCTGAAGCTTTCTTT.

This clonotype showed up many times. The chain combines TRBV24-1 with TRBJ1-2, with 9 positions matching TRBD1. Germline CDR1 KGHDR, CDR2 SFDVKD. CDR3 length equals 12 residues. J lost 8 bases, V lost 5 bases, and 2 bases had no gene match. This CDR3 reads CATSGTGGGYTF. The CDR3 DNA reads TGTGCCACCAGTGGCACAGGGGGCGGCTACACCTTC.

This clonotype was counted many times. The chain links TRBV27 to TRBJ1-2; D is perhaps TRBD1 (5 bases). The V gene lost 6 bases and the J gene lost 4 bases, with 12 bases spanning the gap. Germline CDR1 and CDR2: MNHEY and SMNVEV (reference sequence). CDR3 length equals 13 residues. CDR3 DNA: TGTGCCAGCAGCCTCGGACAACGCTATGGCTACACCTTC. Translating gives CASSLGQRYGYTF.

This clonotype was picked up many times. CDR3: CASSMPWTGGFYGYTF. The CDR3 DNA sequence: TGCGCCAGCAGCATGCCTTGGACAGGGGGCTTTTATGGCTACACCTTC. The chain carries TRBV4-1 and TRBJ1-2; TRBD1 matches 11 bases. CDR1 MGHRA and CDR2 YSYEKL come from the germline V gene. The junction had 10 bases not matched to a gene; V was cut back by 5 bases and J by 5 bases. This CDR3 has 16 amino acids.

The chain combines TRBV19 with TRBJ2-7, with a possible D match to TRBD1 (6 bases). With 5 bases removed from V and 1 base from J, the gap between germline ends came to 9 bases. The CDR3 is 13 residues long. Germline V gene data show CDR1 as LNHDA and CDR2 as SQIVND (reference sequence). The CDR3 sequence is CASSQQGSYEQYF. The CDR3 region has the DNA TGTGCCAGTAGTCAACAGGGATCCTACGAGCAGTACTTC.

Concerning this clonotype itself: This likely comes from a read error, as the CDR3 has no conserved phenylalanine or tryptophan at its end. The rearrangement links TRBV12-3 or TRBV12-4 to TRBJ2-7; 7 nucleotides match TRBD2. This CDR3 spans 14 amino acids. V gave up 8 bases and J gave up 3 bases; unmatched junction bases: 10. CDR3 nucleotide sequence: TGTGCCAGCGGGGGGGAGGGACGAAACTACGAGCAGTACCTC. Amino acids: CASGGEGRNYEQYL.

This clonotype came up many times. This rearrangement joins TRBV11-1 to TRBJ1-2; 8 bases line up with TRBD1. The CDR3 totals 17 residues. Germline loops: CDR1 SGHAT, CDR2 FQDESV (reference sequence). With 4 bases clipped from V and 0 bases from J, the junction kept 10 bases outside the gene matches. The CDR3 loop reads CASSSGQGGNSNYGYTF. The CDR3 DNA sequence: TGTGCCAGCAGCTCCGGACAGGGCGGGAACTCTAACTATGGCTACACCTTC.

In this sample, this clonotype turned up a few times. The rearrangement joins TRBV20-1 to TRBJ2-5; 8 bases are shared with TRBD1. V lost 3 bases, J lost 4 bases, and 7 bases stayed unmatched. There are 14 residues in the CDR3. Per germline, CDR1 DFQATT and CDR2 SNEGSKA (reference sequence). The DNA for the CDR3 is TGCAGTGCTAGTCAGACAGGGGTTCGAGAGACCCAGTACTTC. As protein: CSASQTGVRETQYF.

This clonotype showed up many times. V is TRBV6-1 and J is TRBJ1-2, with D uncertain. Trimming left V 5 bases short and J 1 base short, with 14 bases between. The CDR3 totals 15 residues. Germline CDR1 MNHNS, CDR2 SASEGT. The CDR3 sequence is CASSPVGGYNYGYTF. The CDR3 bases are TGTGCCAGCAGTCCGGTTGGAGGGTATAACTATGGCTACACCTTC.